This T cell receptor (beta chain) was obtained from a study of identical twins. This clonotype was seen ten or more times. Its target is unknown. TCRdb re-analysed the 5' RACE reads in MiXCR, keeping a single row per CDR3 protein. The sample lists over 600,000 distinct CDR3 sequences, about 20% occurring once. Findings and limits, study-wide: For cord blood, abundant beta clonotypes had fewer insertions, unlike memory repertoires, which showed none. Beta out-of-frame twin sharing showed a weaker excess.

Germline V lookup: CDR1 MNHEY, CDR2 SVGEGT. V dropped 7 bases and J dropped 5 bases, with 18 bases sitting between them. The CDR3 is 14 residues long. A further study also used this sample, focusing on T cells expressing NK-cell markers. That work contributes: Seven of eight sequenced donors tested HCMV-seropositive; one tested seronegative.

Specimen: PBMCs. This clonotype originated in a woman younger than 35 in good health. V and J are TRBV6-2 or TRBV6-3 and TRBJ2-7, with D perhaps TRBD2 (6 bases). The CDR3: CASNDAGTPNEQYF. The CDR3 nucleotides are TGTGCCAGCAACGACGCGGGAACCCCAAACGAGCAGTACTTC.